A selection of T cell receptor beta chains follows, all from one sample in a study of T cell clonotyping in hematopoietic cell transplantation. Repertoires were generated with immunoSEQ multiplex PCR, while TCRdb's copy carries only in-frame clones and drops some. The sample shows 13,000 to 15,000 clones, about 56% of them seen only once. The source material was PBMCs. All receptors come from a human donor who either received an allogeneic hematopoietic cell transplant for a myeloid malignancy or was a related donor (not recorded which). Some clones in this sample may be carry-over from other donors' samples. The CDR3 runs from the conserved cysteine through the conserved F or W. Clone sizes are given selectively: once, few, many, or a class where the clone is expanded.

CDR3aa: CASKEEDGGNQPQHF
abundance: NA
j_gene: TRBJ1-5
v_gene: TRBV28
len: 15

CDR3aa: CASYQGGRTDTQYF
abundance: NA
j_gene: TRBJ2-3
v_gene: TRBV28
len: 14

CDR3aa: CASSQQETSNQPQHF
abundance: NA
j_gene: TRBJ1-5
v_gene: TRBV4-1
len: 15

CDR3aa: CASSLTEMAEAFF
abundance: NA
j_gene: TRBJ1-1
v_gene: TRBV14
len: 13

CDR3aa: CASSYFSQPQHF
abundance: few
j_gene: TRBJ1-5
v_gene: TRBV6-5
len: 12

CDR3aa: CASSVTGSTYEQYF
abundance: few
j_gene: TRBJ2-7
v_gene: TRBV9
len: 14

CDR3aa: CASTSKVEGNYGYTF
abundance: few
j_gene: TRBJ1-2
v_gene: TRBV6-5
len: 15

CDR3aa: CASSYTTVMNTEAFF
abundance: NA
j_gene: TRBJ1-1
v_gene: TRBV6-5
len: 15

CDR3aa: CASSYGGTGSYEQYF
abundance: few
j_gene: TRBJ2-7
v_gene: TRBV6-5
len: 15

CDR3aa: CASSPGTSGRAKEQYF
abundance: NA
j_gene: TRBJ2-7
v_gene: TRBV7-2
len: 16

CDR3aa: CASNRGQGTSYEQYF
abundance: NA
j_gene: TRBJ2-7
v_gene: TRBV5-1
len: 15

CDR3aa: CASSPGTINTGELFF
abundance: few
j_gene: TRBJ2-2
v_gene: TRBV6-6
len: 15

CDR3aa: CASSQPGQGVSGANVLTF
abundance: few
j_gene: TRBJ2-6
v_gene: TRBV7-9
len: 18

CDR3aa: CASSQTSVETQYF
abundance: NA
j_gene: TRBJ2-5
v_gene: TRBV4-1
len: 13

CDR3aa: CASSLWDRAQNEQFF
abundance: NA
j_gene: TRBJ2-1
v_gene: TRBV7-2
len: 15

CDR3aa: CASSPDRGQSGYTF
abundance: NA
j_gene: TRBJ1-2
v_gene: TRBV5-1
len: 14

CDR3aa: CASSKGQGARNQPQHF
abundance: few
j_gene: TRBJ1-5
v_gene: TRBV5-6
len: 16

CDR3aa: CSCVGPQGKGYEQYF
abundance: NA
j_gene: TRBJ2-7
v_gene: TRBV29-1
len: 15

CDR3aa: CASSLFSREYEQYF
abundance: few
j_gene: NA
v_gene: TRBV27
len: 14

CDR3aa: CASSVALRSTDTQYF
abundance: NA
j_gene: TRBJ2-3
v_gene: TRBV9
len: 15

CDR3aa: CASSYDPGGSEKLFF
abundance: NA
j_gene: TRBJ1-4
v_gene: TRBV6-5
len: 15

CDR3aa: CSVTQAGANYGYTF
abundance: NA
j_gene: TRBJ1-2
v_gene: TRBV29-1
len: 14

CDR3aa: CASRLGETQYF
abundance: NA
j_gene: TRBJ2-5
v_gene: TRBV2
len: 11

CDR3aa: CASSLGWENEQFF
abundance: few
j_gene: TRBJ2-1
v_gene: TRBV13
len: 13

CDR3aa: CAWRQQGLGIQYF
abundance: once
j_gene: TRBJ2-4
v_gene: TRBV30
len: 13

CDR3aa: CASSLVSLSGGRDEQYF
abundance: NA
j_gene: TRBJ2-7
v_gene: TRBV5-6
len: 17

CDR3aa: CASSAFGSPNYEQYF
abundance: few
j_gene: TRBJ2-7
v_gene: TRBV25-1
len: 15

CDR3aa: CASSPNRQGDQPQHF
abundance: NA
j_gene: TRBJ1-5
v_gene: TRBV28
len: 15

CDR3aa: CASSVSIGELFF
abundance: NA
j_gene: TRBJ2-2
v_gene: TRBV25-1
len: 12

CDR3aa: CSVIPDRVDGYTF
abundance: NA
j_gene: TRBJ1-2
v_gene: TRBV29-1
len: 13

CDR3aa: CASSFSRMVTQYF
abundance: few
j_gene: TRBJ2-5
v_gene: TRBV5-8
len: 13

CDR3aa: CASSVGVTGREPLHF
abundance: NA
j_gene: TRBJ1-6
v_gene: TRBV9
len: 15

CDR3aa: CAWSAGGTEAFF
abundance: few
j_gene: TRBJ1-1
v_gene: TRBV30
len: 12

CDR3aa: CAWSVMGGQYF
abundance: NA
j_gene: TRBJ2-5
v_gene: TRBV30
len: 11

CDR3aa: CASSYSRDAPYGYTF
abundance: NA
j_gene: TRBJ1-2
v_gene: TRBV6-6
len: 15

CDR3aa: CASRHRDSYEQYF
abundance: NA
j_gene: TRBJ2-7
v_gene: TRBV6-5
len: 13

CDR3aa: CASSQDPRGATKGTEQYF
abundance: few
j_gene: TRBJ2-7
v_gene: TRBV4-1
len: 18

CDR3aa: CASSLAPEDLNYGYTF
abundance: medium-sized
j_gene: TRBJ1-2
v_gene: TRBV7-9
len: 16

CDR3aa: CAWDGGTWGEQYF
abundance: NA
j_gene: TRBJ2-7
v_gene: TRBV30
len: 13

CDR3aa: CASSLRNRDTEAFF
abundance: medium-sized
j_gene: TRBJ1-1
v_gene: TRBV11-1
len: 14

CDR3aa: CACQKGGQETQYF
abundance: NA
j_gene: TRBJ2-5
v_gene: TRBV30
len: 13

CDR3aa: CASLDRGVNQPQHF
abundance: once
j_gene: TRBJ1-5
v_gene: TRBV28
len: 14

CDR3aa: CASSGRAGGMDEQYF
abundance: NA
j_gene: TRBJ2-7
v_gene: TRBV28
len: 15

CDR3aa: CATSRETEQYF
abundance: NA
j_gene: TRBJ2-7
v_gene: TRBV15
len: 11

CDR3aa: CASRRGKDEQYF
abundance: once
j_gene: TRBJ2-7
v_gene: TRBV6-5
len: 12

CDR3aa: CASSFTSGRIFYNEQFF
abundance: once
j_gene: TRBJ2-1
v_gene: TRBV5-6
len: 17

CDR3aa: CAWSVPRDRAAKLFF
abundance: once
j_gene: TRBJ1-4
v_gene: TRBV30
len: 15

CDR3aa: CASSGLSANTEAFF
abundance: few
j_gene: TRBJ1-1
v_gene: TRBV7-3
len: 14